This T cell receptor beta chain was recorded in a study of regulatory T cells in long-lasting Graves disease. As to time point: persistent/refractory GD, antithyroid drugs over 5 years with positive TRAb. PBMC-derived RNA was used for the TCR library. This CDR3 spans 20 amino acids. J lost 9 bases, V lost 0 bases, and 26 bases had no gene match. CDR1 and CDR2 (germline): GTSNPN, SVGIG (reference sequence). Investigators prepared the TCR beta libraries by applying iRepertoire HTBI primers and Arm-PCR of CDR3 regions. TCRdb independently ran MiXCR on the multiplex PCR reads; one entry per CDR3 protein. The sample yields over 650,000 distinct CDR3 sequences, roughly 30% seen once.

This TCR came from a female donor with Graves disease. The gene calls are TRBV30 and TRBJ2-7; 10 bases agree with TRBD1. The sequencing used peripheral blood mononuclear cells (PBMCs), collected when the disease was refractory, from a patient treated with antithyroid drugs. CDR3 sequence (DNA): TGTGCCTGGAGTGTAATCCCTACCGGGACAGGGGTAGGGAGTCGGTCTTGGCAGTACTTC. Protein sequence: CAWSVIPTGTGVGSRSWQYF.